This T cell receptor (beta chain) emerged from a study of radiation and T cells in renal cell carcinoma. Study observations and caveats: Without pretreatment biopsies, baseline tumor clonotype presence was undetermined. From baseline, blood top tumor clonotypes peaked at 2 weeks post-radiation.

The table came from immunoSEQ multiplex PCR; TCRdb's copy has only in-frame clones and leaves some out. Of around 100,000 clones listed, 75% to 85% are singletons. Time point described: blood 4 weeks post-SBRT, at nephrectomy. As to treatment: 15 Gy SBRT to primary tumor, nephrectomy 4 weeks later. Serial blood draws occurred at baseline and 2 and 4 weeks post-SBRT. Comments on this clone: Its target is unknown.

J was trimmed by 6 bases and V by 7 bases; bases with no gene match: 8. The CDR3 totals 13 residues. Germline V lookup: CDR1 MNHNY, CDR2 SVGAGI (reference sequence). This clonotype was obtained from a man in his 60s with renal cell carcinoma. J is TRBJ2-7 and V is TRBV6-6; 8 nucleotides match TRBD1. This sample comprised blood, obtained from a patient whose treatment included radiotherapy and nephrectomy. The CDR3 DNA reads TGTGCCAGCAACATGGACAGGGCGGGCGAGCAGTACTTC. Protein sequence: CASNMDRAGEQYF.